Each of the 32 T cell receptor beta chains below was sequenced from the same sample in a study of blood T cell repertoires in COVID-19 (dated by TCRdb to about 2020). Library preparation used the immunoSEQ multiplex PCR assay. The table comes from immuneACCESS by way of TCRdb, which keeps in-frame sequences with V and J called. Part of the clones is missing from these tables; in studies checked, under half for an unresolved V gene and the rest for unknown reasons. The sample records roughly 160,000 clones, approximately 90% of which are singletons. Of the sample, roughly 3.9% is held by the ten largest clones. Sequenced material: peripheral blood. The receptor set was obtained from an older woman who had recovered from COVID-19.

A single count supports this clone. This chain joins TRBV7-9 and TRBJ2-7; 8 bases map to TRBD1. After removal of 5 bases from V and 5 bases from J, the junction contained 2 bases not matched to a gene. This CDR3 is built from 12 residues. Germline V gives CDR1 SEHNR, CDR2 FQNEAQ (reference sequence). In DNA, the CDR3 is TGTGCCAGCAGCCAGACAGGGGACGAGCAGTACTTC. It codes for CASSQTGDEQYF.

The rearrangement joins TRBV10-2 to TRBJ1-5, with 8 nucleotides matching TRBD1. This CDR3 contains 14 residues. The germline V gene encodes CDR1 WSHSY and CDR2 SAAADI. The junction had 4 bases not matched to a gene; V was cut back by 3 bases and J by 6 bases. The DNA for the CDR3 is TGCGCCAGCAGTGACCAGGGGGCGGTTCAGCCCCAGCATTTT. Protein sequence: CASSDQGAVQPQHF.

This clone was seen a single time. J is TRBJ1-2 and V is TRBV28, with D possibly being TRBD1 (6 bases). The ends were cut back, 3 bases at V and 6 bases at J, with 20 bases in the middle. CDR3 length: 16 amino acids. Germline CDR1 MDHEN, CDR2 SYDVKM. CDR3 residues: CASSLPGAQLRDGYTF. The CDR3 nucleotides are TGTGCCAGCAGTTTGCCAGGGGCGCAGCTAAGGGATGGCTACACCTTC.

V gene TRBV11-2 combines with J gene TRBJ2-5; 7 nucleotides agree with TRBD1. J was trimmed by 4 bases and V by 6 bases; bases with no gene match: 2. The germline CDR1 and CDR2 sequences are SGHAT and FQNNGV. The CDR3 spans 12 residues. The CDR3 region is CASSRQGETQYF. CDR3 nucleotide sequence: TGTGCCAGCAGTCGACAGGGAGAGACCCAGTACTTC.

This chain uses TRBV5-1 with TRBJ2-5; maybe TRBD1 (6 bases). The length of the CDR3 is 15 residues. Germline CDR1 reads SGHRS; CDR2 reads YFSETQ. The V gene lost 0 bases and the J gene lost 5 bases, with 14 bases spanning the gap. CDR3 amino acids: CASSLDVPRGETQYF. As DNA, the CDR3 is TGCGCCAGCAGCTTGGATGTCCCTAGGGGGGAGACCCAGTACTTC.

The chain joins TRBV5-8 to TRBJ1-5, with a tentative D call TRBD1 (5 bases). V was shortened by 1 base and J by 5 bases, with 10 bases between the two germline ends. CDR3 length: 14 residues. Germline V lookup: CDR1 SGHTS, CDR2 YDEGEE. The CDR3 region is CASSLWGGDQPQHF. DNA of the CDR3: TGTGCCAGCAGCTTGTGGGGGGGGGATCAGCCCCAGCATTTT. Full variable domain (rest looked up from reference TRBV5-8 and TRBJ1-5): EAGVTQSPTHLIKTRGQQATLRCSPISGHTSVYWYQQALGLGLQFLLWYDEGEERNRGNFPPRFSGRQFPNYSSELNVNALELEDSALYLCASSLWGGDQPQHFGDGTRLSIL.

This clone has only one observation. The chain employs TRBV11-2 and TRBJ1-1; 9 positions agree with TRBD1. The CDR3 spans 13 residues. Germline CDR1 is SGHAT and CDR2 is FQNNGV. After removal of 5 bases from V and 4 bases from J, the junction contained 2 bases not matched to a gene. DNA for the CDR3: TGTGCCAGCAGCCCGGACAGGGGCACTGAAGCTTTCTTT. Its protein product is CASSPDRGTEAFF.

DNA of the CDR3: TGTGCCAGCAAGAGCGAAGTCATACCCTATGGCTACACCTTC. Translation gives CASKSEVIPYGYTF. The J gene is TRBJ1-2, the V gene TRBV5-4; D uncertain. The V gene lost 6 bases and the J gene lost 4 bases, with 16 bases spanning the gap. The length of the CDR3 is 14 residues. Germline loops: CDR1 SGHNT, CDR2 YYREEE (reference sequence).

The chain has TRBV7-3 and TRBJ1-2, with D tentatively TRBD1 (6 bases). V lost 1 base and J 4 bases, leaving 10 bases between the germline ends. Germline CDR1 is SGHTA and CDR2 is FQGTGA. The CDR3 length is 14 residues. This chain's CDR3 is CASSLKGGSYGYTF. Written as DNA, the CDR3 is TGTGCCAGCAGCTTAAAAGGGGGTAGCTATGGCTACACCTTC.

The genes are TRBV10-3 and TRBJ1-1; 8 nucleotides match TRBD1. This CDR3 is 16 amino acids long. The trim removed 3 bases at V and 5 bases at J, leaving 11 bases unmatched. Germline V gene lookup returns CDR1 ENHRY and CDR2 SYGVKD. The CDR3 is CAISDPLGQGATEAFF. CDR3 coding DNA: TGTGCCATCAGTGACCCCTTAGGTCAGGGGGCAACTGAAGCTTTCTTT.

V gene TRBV7-9 combines with J gene TRBJ2-7; D perhaps matches TRBD1 (6 bases). The CDR3 length is 15 residues. V was clipped by 0 bases and J by 2 bases, with 11 bases between them. Germline values: CDR1 SEHNR, CDR2 FQNEAQ (reference sequence). CDR3: CASSLAPTGAYEQYF. The CDR3 DNA sequence: TGTGCCAGCAGCTTAGCGCCGACAGGAGCCTACGAGCAGTACTTC.

The chain recombines TRBV4-2 with TRBJ2-3; 7 positions agree with TRBD2. The CDR3 extends over 15 amino acids. Trimming cost V 1 base and J 2 bases; bases outside gene matches: 3. Germline lookup yields CDR1 LGHNA and CDR2 YNFKEQ. The CDR3 DNA sequence: TGTGCCAGCAGCCAAGGGGCGGGGGACACAGATACGCAGTATTTT. Its protein is CASSQGAGDTDTQYF.

The genes are TRBV19 and TRBJ1-1, with D tentatively TRBD1 (5 bases). This CDR3 is 14 amino acids long. Germline loops: CDR1 LNHDA, CDR2 SQIVND (reference sequence). V was cut by 7 bases and J by 0 bases, with 12 bases left in between. The CDR3, as DNA: TGTGCCAGTAACCCAGACAGACTGAACACTGAAGCTTTCTTT. Translating it yields CASNPDRLNTEAFF.

The V gene is TRBV5-5, the J gene TRBJ2-3; 7 positions match TRBD2. Germline trimming cut 5 bases from V and 7 bases from J; bases unmatched to any gene: 16. The CDR3 sequence is 16 residues long. Germline V gene lookup returns CDR1 SGHKS and CDR2 YYEKEE (reference sequence). The CDR3: CASSRSSGPTMNTQYF. Here the CDR3 DNA reads TGTGCCAGCAGTCGATCTAGCGGACCCACGATGAATACGCAGTATTTT.

The rearrangement links TRBV5-1 to TRBJ2-7; 9 bases are shared with TRBD1. Germline V gives CDR1 SGHRS, CDR2 YFSETQ. With V trimmed by 7 bases and J by 3 bases, 8 bases remained unmatched. The CDR3 consists of 14 residues. CDR3 nucleotide sequence: TGCGCCAGCGGGACAGGGTCGGAGATCTACGAGCAGTACTTC. Protein product: CASGTGSEIYEQYF.

The chain recombines TRBV2 with TRBJ2-7; 10 bases align to TRBD2. This CDR3 region has 15 residues. From germline, CDR1 is SNHLY and CDR2 FYNNEI. Germline trimming cut 7 bases from V and 4 bases from J; bases unmatched to any gene: 10. The CDR3 loop is CASMALAGGSYEQYF. Written as DNA, the CDR3 is TGTGCCAGCATGGCGTTAGCGGGGGGCTCTTACGAGCAGTACTTC.

V is TRBV18 and J is TRBJ1-6, with 7 bases aligning to TRBD1. The germline CDR1 and CDR2 sequences are KGHSH and LQKENI. Trimming took 3 bases from V and 4 from J; bases not matched to a gene: 0. The CDR3 contains 14 residues. The CDR3, as DNA: TGTGCCAGCTCACCGGGACAGTATAATTCACCCCTCCACTTT. This gives the protein CASSPGQYNSPLHF.

This clone was seen only once. The gene calls are TRBV6-5 and TRBJ2-7, with 9 positions matching TRBD1. This CDR3 contains 13 residues. The V and J ends lost 7 bases and 6 bases, in that order; junction bases with no gene match: 7. Looked up from germline, CDR1 is MNHEY and CDR2 is SVGAGI. This chain's CDR3 is CASTYRGQGEQYF. In DNA form, the CDR3 reads TGTGCCAGCACGTACAGGGGGCAGGGCGAGCAGTACTTC.

This chain connects TRBV9 to TRBJ2-1; tentative D call: TRBD2 (6 bases). This CDR3 contains 14 residues. CDR1 and CDR2 from the germline V gene are SGDLS and YYNGEE. Trimming took off 6 bases at V and 5 bases at J, with 15 bases between the two ends. The CDR3, as DNA: TGTGCCAGCACCACCAGGGAGGTGAACAATGAGCAGTTCTTC. It codes for CASTTREVNNEQFF.

To note about this clone: The identical CDR3 is also encoded by other nucleotide sequences in the sample. CDR3: CASSGQGNTEAFF. DNA for the CDR3: TGTGCCAGCAGTGGGCAGGGTAACACTGAAGCTTTCTTT. The gene calls are TRBV2 and TRBJ1-1, with D possibly being TRBD1 (5 bases). The CDR3 is made up of 13 amino acids. V was pared by 4 bases and J by 2 bases, with 8 bases between. Per germline, CDR1 SNHLY and CDR2 FYNNEI.

The chain recombines TRBV5-1 with TRBJ2-5; 8 bases fit TRBD1. The junction had 3 bases not matched to a gene; V was cut back by 4 bases and J by 1 base. The CDR3 sequence is 14 residues long. CDR1 is SGHRS, CDR2 YFSETQ, per germline. The CDR3 loop is CASSVGQGQETQYF. The CDR3 nucleotides are TGCGCCAGCAGCGTCGGACAGGGCCAAGAGACCCAGTACTTC.

As DNA, the CDR3 is TGCGCCAGCAGCTTGTCTCCGGGGGGAACCTACGAGCAGTACTTC. It translates to CASSLSPGGTYEQYF. The gene calls are TRBV5-1 and TRBJ2-7; 7 bases are shared with TRBD2. The CDR3 totals 15 residues. Unmatched junction bases numbered 6, after V lost 1 base and J lost 2 bases. Germline V gives CDR1 SGHRS, CDR2 YFSETQ.

The chain links TRBV5-1 to TRBJ1-1, with a weak D call TRBD1 (6 bases). CDR3 length: 15 residues. Germline assignment: CDR1 SGHRS and CDR2 YFSETQ. The V and J ends lost 4 bases and 1 base respectively, with 14 bases between them. This CDR3 reads CASSDNPGQNTEAFF. In nucleotides, the CDR3 is TGCGCCAGCAGCGACAACCCGGGACAGAACACTGAAGCTTTCTTT.

V and J are TRBV28 and TRBJ2-4; D might be TRBD2 (7 bases). Germline loops: CDR1 MDHEN, CDR2 SYDVKM. The CDR3 has 13 residues. The V gene lost 4 bases and the J gene lost 6 bases, with 10 bases spanning the gap. Here the CDR3 DNA reads TGTGCCAGCAGTTGGGAGGGGGGAAACATTCAGTACTTC. This codes for CASSWEGGNIQYF. The full variable domain, with the rest looked up from reference TRBV28 and TRBJ2-4, is DVKVTQSSRYLVKRTGEKVFLECVQDMDHENMFWYRQDPGLGLRLIYFSYDVKMKEKGDIPEGYSVSREKKERFSLILESASTNQTSMYLCASSWEGGNIQYFGAGTRLSVL.

The gene calls are TRBV5-8 and TRBJ1-5; D is unclear. V lost 0 bases, J lost 12 bases, and 10 bases lay in between. The germline V gene encodes CDR1 SGHTS and CDR2 YDEGEE. The CDR3 is 12 residues long. CDR3 nucleotides: TGTGCCAGCAGCTTGGACGACTTCCACCAGCATTTT. Translated, it gives CASSLDDFHQHF. Together with reference TRBV5-8 and TRBJ1-5, the CDR3 gives the full variable domain: EAGVTQSPTHLIKTRGQQATLRCSPISGHTSVYWYQQALGLGLQFLLWYDEGEERNRGNFPPRFSGRQFPNYSSELNVNALELEDSALYLCASSLDDFHQHFGDGTRLSIL.

The chain is built from TRBV6-1 and TRBJ1-2; 9 nucleotides align to TRBD1. Germline CDR1 and CDR2: MNHNS and SASEGT. After removal of 0 bases from V and 3 bases from J, the junction contained 8 bases not matched to a gene. CDR3 length equals 17 residues. The DNA of the CDR3 is TGTGCCAGCAGTGAAGCGTTTAACAGGGGGCGGGACTATGGCTACACCTTC. Translated: CASSEAFNRGRDYGYTF.

This clone has a single count. This rearrangement joins TRBV9 to TRBJ2-7; 8 nucleotides line up with TRBD2. The CDR3 loop spans 16 amino acids. Germline V CDR1 and CDR2: SGDLS, YYNGEE. J lost 2 bases, V lost 0 bases, and 7 bases had no gene match. CDR3 protein: CASSVGAGGFPYEQYF. CDR3 nucleotides: TGTGCCAGCAGCGTAGGGGCGGGGGGCTTTCCCTACGAGCAGTACTTC.

The chain recombines TRBV27 with TRBJ2-5, with 7 bases matching TRBD1. From germline, CDR1 is MNHEY and CDR2 SMNVEV (reference sequence). This CDR3 is built from 14 residues. Trimming cost V 4 bases and J 5 bases; bases outside gene matches: 7. CDR3 loop: CASSSRQGRETQYF. The CDR3 coding sequence is TGTGCCAGCAGTTCCAGACAGGGACGGGAGACCCAGTACTTC.

The genes are TRBV3-1 (or the pseudogene TRBV3-2) and TRBJ1-5, with 9 bases lining up with TRBD1. The CDR3 consists of 18 residues. J was trimmed by 5 bases and V by 5 bases; bases with no gene match: 16. From germline, CDR1 is LGHDT and CDR2 YNNKEL (reference sequence). CDR3: CASSRLQGAIAKDQPQHF. Here the CDR3 DNA reads TGTGCCAGCAGCAGGCTACAGGGGGCTATAGCAAAGGATCAGCCCCAGCATTTT.

The V call is TRBV19, the J call TRBJ2-5, with D maybe TRBD2 (6 bases). Per germline, CDR1 LNHDA and CDR2 SQIVND (reference sequence). This CDR3 has 13 residues. V was shortened by 5 bases and J by 5 bases, with 12 bases between the two germline ends. As DNA, the CDR3 is TGTGCCAGTAGTCTCGGACGGGAGGAGACCCAGTACTTC. This translates into CASSLGREETQYF.

The V call is TRBV28, the J call TRBJ1-4, with a weak D call TRBD1 (6 bases). V shed 4 bases and J shed 8 bases, with 17 bases lying between them. Germline V gives CDR1 MDHEN, CDR2 SYDVKM. This CDR3 spans 15 amino acids. The chain's CDR3 is CASSWPFRGGEKLFF. The DNA for the CDR3 is TGTGCCAGCAGTTGGCCTTTTAGGGGGGGCGAAAAACTGTTTTTT. The full variable domain, its missing parts supplied by reference TRBV28 and TRBJ1-4, is DVKVTQSSRYLVKRTGEKVFLECVQDMDHENMFWYRQDPGLGLRLIYFSYDVKMKEKGDIPEGYSVSREKKERFSLILESASTNQTSMYLCASSWPFRGGEKLFFGSGTQLSVL.

This clone was seen once. The chain carries TRBV19 and TRBJ2-6, with D possibly TRBD2 on 5 matching bases. This CDR3 has 16 amino acids. CDR1 is LNHDA, CDR2 SQIVND, per germline (reference sequence). Trimming shortened V by 1 base and J by 2 bases, and 9 bases separated the two germline ends. The CDR3 sequence is CASSIVSGTGANVLTF. CDR3 coding DNA: TGTGCCAGTAGTATAGTGTCGGGGACTGGGGCCAACGTCCTGACTTTC.